A single T cell receptor beta chain is shown here with its context. As yet, its antigen is unknown. This sample stems from a study of Graves' ophthalmopathy and Graves' hyperthyroidism. Across the study: Before any treatment, peripheral blood was taken at the initial diagnosis.

The CDR3 sequence is 15 residues long. Per the germline V gene, CDR1 is SGHTA and CDR2 is FQGNSA. V dropped 3 bases and J dropped 7 bases, with 13 bases sitting between them. Broader study findings: The 13-signature model separated ophthalmopathy from stable hyperthyroidism at 85% to 90% sensitivity and roughly 80% specificity.

Uncontrolled infections, other autoimmune diseases, pregnancy or lactation barred patients from enrollment. Diagnoses were established from clinical symptoms, serum thyroxine, TRAb, thyroid ultrasound and orbital computed tomography. Investigators amplified TCR beta CDR3 regions from RNA transcripts. First-round RT-PCR employed HTBI primers, with a second-round multiplex PCR after it. TCRdb passed the multiplex PCR reads through MiXCR, listing each CDR3 protein once. Of about 740,000 distinct CDR3 sequences in the sample, 40% were seen once. The source of this sequence is an adult man with Graves' ophthalmopathy. Specimen: peripheral blood. V usage is TRBV7-2 and J usage is TRBJ1-6; the D gene is possibly TRBD1 (6 bases). The CDR3 here is CASSLGGHQNSPLHF. CDR3 bases: TGTGCCAGCAGCTTGGGGGGACATCAAAATTCACCCCTCCACTTT.